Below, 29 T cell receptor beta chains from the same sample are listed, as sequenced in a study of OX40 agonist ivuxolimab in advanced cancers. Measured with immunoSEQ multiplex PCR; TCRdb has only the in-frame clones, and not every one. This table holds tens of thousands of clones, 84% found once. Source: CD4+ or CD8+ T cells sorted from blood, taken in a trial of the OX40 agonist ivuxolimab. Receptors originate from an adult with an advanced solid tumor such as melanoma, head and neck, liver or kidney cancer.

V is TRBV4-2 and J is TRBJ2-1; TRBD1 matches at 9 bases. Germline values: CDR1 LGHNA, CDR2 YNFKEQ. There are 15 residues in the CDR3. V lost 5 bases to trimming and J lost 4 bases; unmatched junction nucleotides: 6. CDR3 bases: TGTGCCAGCAGCAGGGGACAGGGCGCGTACAATGAGCAGTTCTTC. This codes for CASSRGQGAYNEQFF.

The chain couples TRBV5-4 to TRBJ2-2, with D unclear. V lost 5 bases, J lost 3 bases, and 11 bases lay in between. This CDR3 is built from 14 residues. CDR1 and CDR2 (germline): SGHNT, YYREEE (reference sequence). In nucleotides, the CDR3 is TGTGCCAGCAGGTTAAGACAAGACACCGGGGAGCTGTTTTTT. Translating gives CASRLRQDTGELFF.

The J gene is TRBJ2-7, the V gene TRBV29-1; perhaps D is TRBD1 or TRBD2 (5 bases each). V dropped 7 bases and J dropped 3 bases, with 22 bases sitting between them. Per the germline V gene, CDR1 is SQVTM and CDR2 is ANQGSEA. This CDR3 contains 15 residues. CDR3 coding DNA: TGCAGCGCTACGAAGGACTGGGACGGACGCTACGAGCAGTACTTC. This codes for CSATKDWDGRYEQYF.

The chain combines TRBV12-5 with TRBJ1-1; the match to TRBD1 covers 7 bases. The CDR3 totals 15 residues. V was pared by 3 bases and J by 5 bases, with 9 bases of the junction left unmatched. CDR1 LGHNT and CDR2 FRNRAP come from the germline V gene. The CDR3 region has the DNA TGTGCTAGTGGTTTCTCCCAGACAGGGTTGACTGAAGCTTTCTTT. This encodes CASGFSQTGLTEAFF.

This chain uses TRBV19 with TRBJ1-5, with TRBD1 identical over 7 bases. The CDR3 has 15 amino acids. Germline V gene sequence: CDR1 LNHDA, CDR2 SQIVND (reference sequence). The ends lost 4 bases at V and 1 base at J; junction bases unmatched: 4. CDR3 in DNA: TGTGCCAGTAGTAACGGACAGGCGAGCAATCAGCCCCAGCATTTT. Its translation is CASSNGQASNQPQHF.

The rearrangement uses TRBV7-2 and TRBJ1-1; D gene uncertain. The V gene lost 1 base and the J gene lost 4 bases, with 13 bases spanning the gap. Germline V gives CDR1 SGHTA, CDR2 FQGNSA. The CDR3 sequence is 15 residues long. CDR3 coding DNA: TGTGCCAGCAGCTTAGAATCGGTGCGTAGCACTGAAGCTTTCTTT. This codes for CASSLESVRSTEAFF.

This CDR3 reads CASSVVGQGETQYF. CDR3 sequence (DNA): TGTGCCAGCAGCGTCGTGGGACAGGGGGAGACCCAGTACTTC. This chain uses TRBV9 with TRBJ2-5; TRBD1 matches 10 bases. V was clipped by 2 bases and J by 5 bases; unmatched bases: 3. The CDR3 totals 14 residues. Germline assignment: CDR1 SGDLS and CDR2 YYNGEE.

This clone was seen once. CDR3 region: CASNEPGGTNTEAFF. DNA for the CDR3: TGTGCCAGTAATGAGCCGGGAGGGACGAACACTGAAGCTTTCTTT. The chain carries TRBV19 and TRBJ1-1; weak D call: TRBD1 (5 bases). Germline CDR1 is LNHDA and CDR2 is SQIVND (reference sequence). This CDR3 has 15 residues. Trimming pared 7 bases from V and 1 base from J, leaving 16 bases between.

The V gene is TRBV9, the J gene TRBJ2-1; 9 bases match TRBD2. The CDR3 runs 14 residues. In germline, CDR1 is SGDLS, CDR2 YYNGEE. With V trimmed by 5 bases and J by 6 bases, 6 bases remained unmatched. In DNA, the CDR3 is TGTGCCAGCAGTTCTAGCGGGAAGGTCAATGAGCAGTTCTTC. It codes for CASSSSGKVNEQFF.

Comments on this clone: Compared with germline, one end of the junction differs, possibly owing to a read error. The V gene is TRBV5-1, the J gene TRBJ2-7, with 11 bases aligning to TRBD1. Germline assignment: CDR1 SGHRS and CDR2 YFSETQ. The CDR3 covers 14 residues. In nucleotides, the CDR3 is TGCGCCAGCAGTTTGGGGACAGGGGGTGAAGAGCAGTACTTC. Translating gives CASSLGTGGEEQYF.

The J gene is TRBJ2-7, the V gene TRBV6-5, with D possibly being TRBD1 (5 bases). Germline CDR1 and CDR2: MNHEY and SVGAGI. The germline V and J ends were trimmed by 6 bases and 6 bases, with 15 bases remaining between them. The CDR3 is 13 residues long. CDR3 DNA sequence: TGTGCCAGCAGCGCCTATAAGGGGTCCGAGCAGTACTTC. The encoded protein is CASSAYKGSEQYF.

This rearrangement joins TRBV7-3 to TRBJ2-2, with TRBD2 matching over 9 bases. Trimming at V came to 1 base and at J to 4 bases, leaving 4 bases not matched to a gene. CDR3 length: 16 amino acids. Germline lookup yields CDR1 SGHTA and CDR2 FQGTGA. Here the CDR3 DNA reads TGTGCCAGCAGCTTAAATGGCGGGAGGGTCACCGGGGAGCTGTTTTTT. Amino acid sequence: CASSLNGGRVTGELFF.

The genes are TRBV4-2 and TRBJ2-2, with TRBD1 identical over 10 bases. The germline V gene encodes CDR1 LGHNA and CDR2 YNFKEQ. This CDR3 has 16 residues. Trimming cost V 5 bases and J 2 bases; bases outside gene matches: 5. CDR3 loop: CASSLRTGGNTGELFF. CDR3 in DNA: TGTGCCAGCAGCTTGAGGACAGGGGGAAACACCGGGGAGCTGTTTTTT.

The CDR3, as DNA: TGTGCCAGCAGCTTCGCCCGCGCCCTGCCCGAGCAGTACTTC. Translating gives CASSFARALPEQYF. This chain joins TRBV11-3 and TRBJ2-7; D not resolved. Deletions cut 3 bases from V and 6 bases from J, with 15 bases between. This CDR3 has 14 amino acids. CDR1 and CDR2 from the germline V gene are SGHNT and YENEEA.

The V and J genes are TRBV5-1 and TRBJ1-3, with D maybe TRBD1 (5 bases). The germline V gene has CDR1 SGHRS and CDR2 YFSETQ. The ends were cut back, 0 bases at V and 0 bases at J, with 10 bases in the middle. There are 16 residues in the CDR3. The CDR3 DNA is TGCGCCAGCAGCTTGGGACAGCTGCTCTCTGGAAACACCATATATTTT. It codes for CASSLGQLLSGNTIYF.

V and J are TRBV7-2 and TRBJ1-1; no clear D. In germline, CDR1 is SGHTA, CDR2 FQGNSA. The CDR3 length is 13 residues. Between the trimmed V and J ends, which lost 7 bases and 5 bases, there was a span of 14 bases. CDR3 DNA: TGTGCCAGCACCATCCGGTTTGGGACTGAAGCTTTCTTT. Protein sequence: CASTIRFGTEAFF. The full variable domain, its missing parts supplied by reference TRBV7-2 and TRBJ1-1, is GAGVSQSPSNKVTEKGKDVELRCDPISGHTALYWYRQSLGQGLEFLIYFQGNSAPDKSGLPSDRFSAERTGGSVSTLTIQRTQQEDSAVYLCASTIRFGTEAFFGQGTRLTVV.

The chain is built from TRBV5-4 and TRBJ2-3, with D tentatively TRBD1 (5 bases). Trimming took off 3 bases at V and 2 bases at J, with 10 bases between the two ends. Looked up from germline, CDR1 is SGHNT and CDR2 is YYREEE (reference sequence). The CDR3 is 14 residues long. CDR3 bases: TGTGCCAGCAGCTCCGACAGAATCACAGATACGCAGTATTTT. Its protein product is CASSSDRITDTQYF.

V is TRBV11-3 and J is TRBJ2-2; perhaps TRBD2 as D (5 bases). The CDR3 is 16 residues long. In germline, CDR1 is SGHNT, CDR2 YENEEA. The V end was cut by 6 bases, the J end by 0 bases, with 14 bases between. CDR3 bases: TGTGCCAGCAGTACCCGCGGGTCCGCGAACACCGGGGAGCTGTTTTTT. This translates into CASSTRGSANTGELFF.

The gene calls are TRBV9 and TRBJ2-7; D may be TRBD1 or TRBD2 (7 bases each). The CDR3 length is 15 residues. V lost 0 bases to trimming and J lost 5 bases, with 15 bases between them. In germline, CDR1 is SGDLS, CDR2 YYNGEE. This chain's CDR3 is CASSVGWQGGNEQYF. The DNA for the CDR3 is TGTGCCAGCAGCGTAGGTTGGCAGGGGGGGAACGAGCAGTACTTC. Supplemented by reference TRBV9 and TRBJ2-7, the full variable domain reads DSGVTQTPKHLITATGQRVTLRCSPRSGDLSVYWYQQSLDQGLQFLIQYYNGEERAKGNILERFSAQQFPDLHSELNLSSLELGDSALYFCASSVGWQGGNEQYFGPGTRLTVT.

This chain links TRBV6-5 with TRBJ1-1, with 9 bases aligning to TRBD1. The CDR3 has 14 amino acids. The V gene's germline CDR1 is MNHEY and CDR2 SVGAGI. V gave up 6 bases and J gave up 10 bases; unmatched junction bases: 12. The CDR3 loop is CASSRDRAQLGAFF. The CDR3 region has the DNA TGTGCCAGCAGCAGGGACAGGGCACAACTCGGAGCTTTCTTT.

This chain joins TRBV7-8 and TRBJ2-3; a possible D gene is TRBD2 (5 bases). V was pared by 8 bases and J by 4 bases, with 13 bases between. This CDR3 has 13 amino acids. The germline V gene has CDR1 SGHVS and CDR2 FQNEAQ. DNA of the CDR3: TGTGCCAGCTGCCTGGACTTGGCAGATACGCAGTATTTT. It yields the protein CASCLDLADTQYF.

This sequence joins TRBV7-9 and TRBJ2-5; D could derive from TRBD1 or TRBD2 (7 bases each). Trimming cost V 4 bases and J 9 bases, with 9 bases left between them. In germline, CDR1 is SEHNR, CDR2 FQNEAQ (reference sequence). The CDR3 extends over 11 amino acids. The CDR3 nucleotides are TGTGCCAGCAGCTCAGGGGGGGCCCAGTACTTC. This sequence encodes CASSSGGAQYF.

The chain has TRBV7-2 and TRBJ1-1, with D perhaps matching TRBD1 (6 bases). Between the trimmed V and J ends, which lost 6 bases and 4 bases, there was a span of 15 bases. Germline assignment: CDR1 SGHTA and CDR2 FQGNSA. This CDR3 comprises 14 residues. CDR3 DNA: TGTGCCAGCAGAATTACAGGGATTGGCACTGAAGCTTTCTTT. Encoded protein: CASRITGIGTEAFF.

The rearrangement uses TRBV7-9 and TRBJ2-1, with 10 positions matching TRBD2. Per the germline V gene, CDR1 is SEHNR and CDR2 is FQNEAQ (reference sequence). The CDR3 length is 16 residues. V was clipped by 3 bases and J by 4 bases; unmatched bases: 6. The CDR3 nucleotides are TGTGCCAGCAGCTTTTGGACTAGCGGAAAGTACAATGAGCAGTTCTTC. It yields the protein CASSFWTSGKYNEQFF.

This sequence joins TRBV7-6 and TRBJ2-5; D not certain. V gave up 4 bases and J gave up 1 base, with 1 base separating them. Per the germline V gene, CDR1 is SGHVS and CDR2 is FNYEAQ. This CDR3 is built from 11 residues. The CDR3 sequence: CASSSQETQYF. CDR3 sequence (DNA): TGTGCCAGCAGCTCCCAAGAGACCCAGTACTTC.

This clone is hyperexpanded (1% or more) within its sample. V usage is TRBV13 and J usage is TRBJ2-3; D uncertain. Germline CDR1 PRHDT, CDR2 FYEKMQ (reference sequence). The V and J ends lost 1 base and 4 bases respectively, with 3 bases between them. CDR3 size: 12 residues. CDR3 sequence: CASSLVPDTQYF. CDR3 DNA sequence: TGTGCCAGCAGCTTAGTCCCAGATACGCAGTATTTT.

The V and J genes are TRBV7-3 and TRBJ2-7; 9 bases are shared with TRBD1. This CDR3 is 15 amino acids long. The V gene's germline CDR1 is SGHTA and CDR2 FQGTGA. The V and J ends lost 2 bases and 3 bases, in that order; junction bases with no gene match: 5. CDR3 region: CASSLAGTGNYEQYF. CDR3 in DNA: TGTGCCAGCAGCTTAGCTGGGACAGGGAACTACGAGCAGTACTTC. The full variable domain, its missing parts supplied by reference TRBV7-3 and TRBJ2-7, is GAGVSQTPSNKVTEKGKYVELRCDPISGHTALYWYRQSLGQGPEFLIYFQGTGAADDSGLPNDRFFAVRPEGSVSTLKIQRTERGDSAVYLCASSLAGTGNYEQYFGPGTRLTVT.

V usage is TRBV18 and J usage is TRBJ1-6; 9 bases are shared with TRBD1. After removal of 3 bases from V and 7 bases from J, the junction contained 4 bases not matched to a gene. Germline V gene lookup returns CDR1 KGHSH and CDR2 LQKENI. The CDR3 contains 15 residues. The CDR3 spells CASSPDRGNNSPLHF. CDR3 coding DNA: TGTGCCAGCTCACCCGACAGGGGGAACAATTCACCCCTCCACTTT. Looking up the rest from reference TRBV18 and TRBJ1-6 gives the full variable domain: NAGVMQNPRHLVRRRGQEARLRCSPMKGHSHVYWYRQLPEEGLKFMVYLQKENIIDESGMPKERFSAEFPKEGPSILRIQQVVRGDSAAYFCASSPDRGNNSPLHFGNGTRLTVT.

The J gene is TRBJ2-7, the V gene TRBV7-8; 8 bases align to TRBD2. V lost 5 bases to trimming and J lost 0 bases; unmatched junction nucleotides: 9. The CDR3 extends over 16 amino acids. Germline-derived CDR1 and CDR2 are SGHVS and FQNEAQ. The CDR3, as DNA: TGTGCCAGCAGCCGCGGAAGCGGGGGCCTCTCCTACGAGCAGTACTTC. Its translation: CASSRGSGGLSYEQYF.